This entry describes one TCR beta chain. Its antigen is as yet unknown. In the same sample, other DNA sequences code for this CDR3. This sample stems from a study of cytomegalovirus exposure and HLA in healthy donors. The study, taken as a whole, reports: 87-base-pair reads could not separate some V segments, including TRBV6-2 and TRBV6-3. When analyzed later, the rates of TCR association showed variation by HLA locus, with DRB1 the most and HLA-C the fewest.

The trim removed 3 bases at V and 7 bases at J, leaving 10 bases unmatched. The V gene's germline CDR1 is SGHNT and CDR2 YYREEE (reference sequence). This CDR3 region has 14 residues. 60 Vbeta and 13 Jbeta primers were used in PCR. Only in-frame clones appear in the TCRdb table, and some are missing; sequencing was by immunoSEQ multiplex PCR. The profile shows 130,000 or so clones, over 60% of them singletons. The clonotype comes from a middle-aged man in good health and CMV-seronegative. Sequencing used PBMCs. The J gene is TRBJ2-7, the V gene TRBV5-4; 7 nucleotides align to TRBD2. The CDR3: CASSSLGGAGEQYF. CDR3 nucleotides: TGTGCCAGCAGCTCCTTGGGGGGAGCGGGAGAGCAGTACTTC.